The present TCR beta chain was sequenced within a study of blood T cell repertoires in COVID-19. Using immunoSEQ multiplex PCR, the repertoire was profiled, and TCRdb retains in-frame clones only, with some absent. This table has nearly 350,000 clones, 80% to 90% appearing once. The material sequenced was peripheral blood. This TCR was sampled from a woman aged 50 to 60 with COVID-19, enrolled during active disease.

CDR3 in amino acids: CASSPGGSTEAFF. CDR3 coding DNA: TGTGCCAGCTCACCAGGGGGGTCCACTGAAGCTTTCTTT. This rearrangement joins TRBV18 to TRBJ1-1; D perhaps matches TRBD1 (5 bases). CDR1 is KGHSH and CDR2 is LQKENI in the germline V gene. The CDR3 runs to 13 residues. The germline V and J ends were trimmed by 2 bases and 4 bases, with 8 bases remaining between them.